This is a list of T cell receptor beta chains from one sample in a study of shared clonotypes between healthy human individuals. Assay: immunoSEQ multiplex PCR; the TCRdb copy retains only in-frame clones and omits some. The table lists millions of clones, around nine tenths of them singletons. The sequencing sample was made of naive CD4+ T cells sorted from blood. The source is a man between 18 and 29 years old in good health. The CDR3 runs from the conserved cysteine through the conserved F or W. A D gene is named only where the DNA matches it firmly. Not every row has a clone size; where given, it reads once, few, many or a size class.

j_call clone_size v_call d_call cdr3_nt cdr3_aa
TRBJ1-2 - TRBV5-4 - TGTGCCAGCAGCTCCGGGACGGGTAACTATGGCTACACCTTC CASSSGTGNYGYTF
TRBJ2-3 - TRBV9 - TGTGCCAGCAGCGTAGCGGTAGAACGGGGCACAGATACGCAGTATTTT CASSVAVERGTDTQYF
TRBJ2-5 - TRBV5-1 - TGCGCCAGCAGCGCTCGGGTCCAAGAGACCCAGTACTTC CASSARVQETQYF
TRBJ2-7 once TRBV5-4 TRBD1 TGTGCCAGCAGCTCCCCGGGACAGGGAGCCTACGAGCAGTACTTC CASSSPGQGAYEQYF
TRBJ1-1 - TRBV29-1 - TGCAGCGTCCGCGGGGTTTTGGGAGGCACTGAAGCTTTCTTT CSVRGVLGGTEAFF
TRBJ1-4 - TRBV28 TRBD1 TGTGCCAGCAGTTCGCCCCCCGGGACAGCAAATGAAAAACTGTTTTTT CASSSPPGTANEKLFF
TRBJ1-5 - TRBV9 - TGTGCCAGCAGCTCTAGGGGGGAGGTTAATAGCAATCAGCCCCAGCATTTT CASSSRGEVNSNQPQHF
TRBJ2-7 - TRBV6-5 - TGTGCCAGCCAACAGGGTTATGAGCAGTACTTC CASQQGYEQYF
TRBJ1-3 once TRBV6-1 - TGTGCCAGCAGTGAACAGGGGTTCTCTGGAAACACCATATATTTT CASSEQGFSGNTIYF
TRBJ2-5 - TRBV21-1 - TGTGCCAGCAGCAAAGAGGCGGACCAAGAGACCCAGTACTTC CASSKEADQETQYF
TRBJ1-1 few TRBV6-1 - TGTGCCAGCAGTGTGCTTGCGAACACTGAAGCTTTCTTT CASSVLANTEAFF
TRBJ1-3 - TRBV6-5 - TGTGCCAGCAGTTACTCTTCTGGTTCTGGAAACACCATATATTTT CASSYSSGSGNTIYF
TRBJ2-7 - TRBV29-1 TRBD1 TGCAGCGTTACAGGGGGCATCAGCTACGAGCAGTACTTC CSVTGGISYEQYF
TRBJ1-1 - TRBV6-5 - TGTGCCAGCAGTCGGGGGGCGAAAGGGAACACTGAAGCTTTCTTT CASSRGAKGNTEAFF
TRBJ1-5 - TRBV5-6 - TGTGCCAGCAGTCCGGGGGGCTCGGGGCCCCAGCATTTT CASSPGGSGPQHF
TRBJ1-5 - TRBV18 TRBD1 TGTGCCAGCTCACCACAGGGGGCCACCAATCAGCCCCAGCATTTT CASSPQGATNQPQHF
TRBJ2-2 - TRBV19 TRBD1 TGTGCCAGTATGGGGCCGGACAGGGGCGCAGTAGCGAGCACCGGGGAGCTGTTTTTT CASMGPDRGAVASTGELFF
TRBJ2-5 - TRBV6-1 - TGTGCCAGCAGTGCAAGAAGGCAAGAGACCCAGTACTTC CASSARRQETQYF
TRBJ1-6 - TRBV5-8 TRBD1 TGTGCCAGCAGCTTACAGGGGCCCAGACGGGGTTCACCCCTCCACTTT CASSLQGPRRGSPLHF
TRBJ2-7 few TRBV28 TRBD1 TGTGCCAGCAATACCCAGGGGGCTGCGCAGTACTTC CASNTQGAAQYF
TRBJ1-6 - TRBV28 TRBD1 TGTGCCAGCAGTCCCCGGGACAGGGGGAATAATTCACCCCTCCACTTT CASSPRDRGNNSPLHF
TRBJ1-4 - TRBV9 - TGTGCCAGCAGCCCCTTGACAGCGAATGAAAAACTGTTTTTT CASSPLTANEKLFF
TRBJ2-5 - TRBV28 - TGTGCCAGCCGCCAGGGGAACCAAGAGACCCAGTACTTC CASRQGNQETQYF
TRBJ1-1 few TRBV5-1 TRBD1 TGCGCCAGCAGCTTGAGCACAGGGGGGAACACTGAAGCTTTCTTT CASSLSTGGNTEAFF
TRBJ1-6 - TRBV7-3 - TGTGCCAGCAGCTTAAGTGTGGGTTCACCCCTCCACTTT CASSLSVGSPLHF
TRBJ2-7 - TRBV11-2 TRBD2 TGTGCCAGCAGCTTAGATCCCGGACTAGCGGTGTACGAGCAGTACTTC CASSLDPGLAVYEQYF
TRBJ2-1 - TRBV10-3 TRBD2 TGTGCCATCAGCCTCCTAGCGGGATCCAACAATGAGCAGTTCTTC CAISLLAGSNNEQFF
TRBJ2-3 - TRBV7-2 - TGTGCCAGCAGCATGGACTGGGGAGATACGCAGTATTTT CASSMDWGDTQYF
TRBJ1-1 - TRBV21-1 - TGTGCCAGCCAGACAGGGGGGTTCACTGAAGCTTTCTTT CASQTGGFTEAFF
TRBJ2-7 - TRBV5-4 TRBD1 TGTGCCAGCAGCTGGACAGGGGTCGACGAGCAGTACTTC CASSWTGVDEQYF
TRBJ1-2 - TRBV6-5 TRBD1 TGTGCCAGCAGTTACTCGGGCTGGGACAGTATTTATGGCTACACCTTC CASSYSGWDSIYGYTF
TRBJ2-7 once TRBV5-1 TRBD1 TGCGCCAGCAGCGTAGCTGGGACAGGGGCCTACGAGCAGTACTTC CASSVAGTGAYEQYF
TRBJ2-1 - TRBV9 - TGTGCCAGCAGCCCGGGGGACGGCATATACAATGAGCAGTTCTTC CASSPGDGIYNEQFF
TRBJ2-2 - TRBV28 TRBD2 TGTGCCAGCAGTTTAGGACTAGCGGTTATAGCCGGGGAGCTGTTTTTT CASSLGLAVIAGELFF
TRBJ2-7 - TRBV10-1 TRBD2 TGCGCCAGCAGTGAACTAGCGGGAGGGAAACCCTACGAGCAGTACTTC CASSELAGGKPYEQYF
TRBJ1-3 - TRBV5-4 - TGTGCCAGCAGCTTGGATTTAACCGGAAACACCATATATTTT CASSLDLTGNTIYF
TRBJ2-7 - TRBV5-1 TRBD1 TGCGCCAGCAGCACAACGGGACAGGTGATCGAGCAGTACTTC CASSTTGQVIEQYF
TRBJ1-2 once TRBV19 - TGTGCCAGTAGCCTTAAGGCCAGGCCCTATGGCTACACCTTC CASSLKARPYGYTF
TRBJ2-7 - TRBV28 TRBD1 TGTGCCAGCAGACACGGGACAGAGATCTACGAGCAGTACTTC CASRHGTEIYEQYF
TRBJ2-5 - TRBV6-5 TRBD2 TGTGCCAGCAGCAACGTTGAACTAGCGGAAGAGACCCAGTACTTC CASSNVELAEETQYF
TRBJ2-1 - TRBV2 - TGTGCCAGCTCCCAAGAGGGGGGGAAGTACAATGAGCAGTTCTTC CASSQEGGKYNEQFF
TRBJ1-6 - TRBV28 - TGTGCCAGCAGTTTAAAGGGGGGTAGATCACCCCTCCACTTT CASSLKGGRSPLHF
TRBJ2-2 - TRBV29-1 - TGCAGCGTTGAAGAAGGGGTAAAAACCGGGGAGCTGTTTTTT CSVEEGVKTGELFF
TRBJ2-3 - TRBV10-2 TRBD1 TGCGCCAGCAGTGAGGGGACAGGGGGCCCAGATACGCAGTATTTT CASSEGTGGPDTQYF
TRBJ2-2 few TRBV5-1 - TGCGCCAGCAGCCACAGCGGGGGGACAGGAGACACCGGGGAGCTGTTTTTT CASSHSGGTGDTGELFF